This T cell receptor beta chain was sequenced in a study of blood T cell repertoires in COVID-19. Across the whole study: Samples representing acute and convalescent COVID-19 were sourced from the United States, Italy and Spain. T cells, B-cell-depleted T cells, or PBMCs provided the cDNA or gDNA that served as material.

Per the authors' pipeline: The authors estimated nucleated cell counts from reference gene primer amplification. The repertoire was sequenced with immunoSEQ multiplex PCR; TCRdb's copy has only in-frame clones and lacks some. The D gene and trimming were derived from the DNA, and the V and J assignments and clone size from that table. Found here are around 140,000 clones, about 90% of them singletons; the top ten hold approximately 6.2%. Trimming pared 4 bases from V and 0 bases from J, leaving 17 bases between. There are 16 residues in the CDR3. Germline loops: CDR1 SGHDT, CDR2 YYEEEE. This sequence was found in a man older than 75 with acute or convalescent COVID-19. The material sequenced was peripheral blood. The rearrangement joins TRBV5-6 to TRBJ2-7, with a weak D call TRBD1 (6 bases). The CDR3 reads CASSVDSKPSSYEQYF. The CDR3 nucleotides are TGTGCCAGCAGCGTGGACAGTAAGCCGAGCTCCTACGAGCAGTACTTC.